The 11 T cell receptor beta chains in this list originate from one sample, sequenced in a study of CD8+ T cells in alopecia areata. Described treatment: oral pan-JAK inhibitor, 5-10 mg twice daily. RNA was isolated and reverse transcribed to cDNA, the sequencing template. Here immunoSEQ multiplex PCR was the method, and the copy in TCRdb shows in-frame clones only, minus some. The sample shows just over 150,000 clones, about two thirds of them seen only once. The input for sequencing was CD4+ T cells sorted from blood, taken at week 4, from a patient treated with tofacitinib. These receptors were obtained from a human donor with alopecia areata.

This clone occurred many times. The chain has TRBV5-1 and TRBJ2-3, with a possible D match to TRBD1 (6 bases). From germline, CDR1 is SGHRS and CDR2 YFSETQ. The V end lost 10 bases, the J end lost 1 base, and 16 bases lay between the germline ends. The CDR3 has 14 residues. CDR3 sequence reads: CASQQGLRTDTQYF. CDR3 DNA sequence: TGCGCCTCCCAGCAGGGGCTCCGCACAGATACGCAGTATTTT. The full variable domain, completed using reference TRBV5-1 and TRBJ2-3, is KAGVTQTPRYLIKTRGQQVTLSCSPISGHRSVSWYQQTPGQGLQFLFEYFSETQRNKGNFPGRFSGRQFSNSRSEMNVSTLELGDSALYLCASQQGLRTDTQYFGPGTRLTVL.

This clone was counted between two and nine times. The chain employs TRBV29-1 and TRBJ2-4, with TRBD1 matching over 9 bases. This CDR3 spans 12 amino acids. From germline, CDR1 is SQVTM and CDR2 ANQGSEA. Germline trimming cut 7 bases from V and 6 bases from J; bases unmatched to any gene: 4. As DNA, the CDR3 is TGCAGCGGAGGGACAGGGAGAAACATTCAGTACTTC. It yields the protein CSGGTGRNIQYF.

The CDR3 loop is CSVRDSLNTEAFF. Here the CDR3 DNA reads TGCAGCGTCAGGGACAGCCTGAACACTGAAGCTTTCTTT. The chain uses TRBV29-1 and TRBJ1-1; TRBD1 agrees at 7 bases. The CDR3 has 13 residues. Unmatched junction bases numbered 4, after V lost 6 bases and J lost 0 bases. Germline V gives CDR1 SQVTM, CDR2 ANQGSEA.

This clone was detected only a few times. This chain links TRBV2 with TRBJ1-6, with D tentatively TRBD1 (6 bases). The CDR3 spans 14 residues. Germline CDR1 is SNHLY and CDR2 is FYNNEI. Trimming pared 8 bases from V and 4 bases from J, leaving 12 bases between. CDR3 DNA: TGTGCCAGCCACAGGGAAGGGTATAATTCACCCCTCCACTTT. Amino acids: CASHREGYNSPLHF. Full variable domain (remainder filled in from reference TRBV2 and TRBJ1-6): EPEVTQTPSHQVTQMGQEVILRCVPISNHLYFYWYRQILGQKVEFLVSFYNNEISEKSEIFDDQFSVERPDGSNFTLKIRSTKLEDSAMYFCASHREGYNSPLHFGNGTRLTVT.

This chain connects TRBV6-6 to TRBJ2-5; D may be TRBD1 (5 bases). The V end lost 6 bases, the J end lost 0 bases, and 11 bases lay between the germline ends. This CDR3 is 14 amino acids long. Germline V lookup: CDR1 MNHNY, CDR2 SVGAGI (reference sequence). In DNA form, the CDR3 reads TGTGCCAGCAGAATACAGGCGAACCAAGAGACCCAGTACTTC. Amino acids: CASRIQANQETQYF.

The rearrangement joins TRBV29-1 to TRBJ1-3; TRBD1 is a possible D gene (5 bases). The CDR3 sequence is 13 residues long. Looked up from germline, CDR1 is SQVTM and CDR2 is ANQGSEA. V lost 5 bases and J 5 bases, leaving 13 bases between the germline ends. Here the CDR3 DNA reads TGCAGCGTTTCAGGGCGGGAGAGAAACACCATATATTTT. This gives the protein CSVSGRERNTIYF.

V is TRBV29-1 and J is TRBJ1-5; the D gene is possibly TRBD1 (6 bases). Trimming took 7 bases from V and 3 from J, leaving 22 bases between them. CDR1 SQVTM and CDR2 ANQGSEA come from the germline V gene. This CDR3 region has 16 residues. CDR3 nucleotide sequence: TGCAGCGCCGTGGTCGGGGGGCGGGACCCCAATCAGCCCCAGCATTTT. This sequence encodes CSAVVGGRDPNQPQHF.

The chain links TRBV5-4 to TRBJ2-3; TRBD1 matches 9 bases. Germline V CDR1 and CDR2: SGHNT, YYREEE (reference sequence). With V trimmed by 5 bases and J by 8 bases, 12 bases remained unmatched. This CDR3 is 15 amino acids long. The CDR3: CASRPSGDRAGTQYF. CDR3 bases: TGTGCCAGCAGACCCTCGGGGGACAGGGCTGGTACGCAGTATTTT.

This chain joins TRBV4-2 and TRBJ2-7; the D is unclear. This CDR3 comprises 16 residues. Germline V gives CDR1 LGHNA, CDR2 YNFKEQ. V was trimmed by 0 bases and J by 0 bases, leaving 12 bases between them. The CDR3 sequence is CASSQDRAIPSYEQYF. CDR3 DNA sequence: TGTGCCAGCAGCCAAGATAGGGCAATCCCCTCCTACGAGCAGTACTTC.

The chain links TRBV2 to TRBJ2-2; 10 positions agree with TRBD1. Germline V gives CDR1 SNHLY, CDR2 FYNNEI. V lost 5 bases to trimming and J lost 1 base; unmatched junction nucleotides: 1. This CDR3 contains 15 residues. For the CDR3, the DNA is TGTGCCAGCAGTTGGGACAGGGGGAACACCGGGGAGCTGTTTTTT. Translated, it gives CASSWDRGNTGELFF.

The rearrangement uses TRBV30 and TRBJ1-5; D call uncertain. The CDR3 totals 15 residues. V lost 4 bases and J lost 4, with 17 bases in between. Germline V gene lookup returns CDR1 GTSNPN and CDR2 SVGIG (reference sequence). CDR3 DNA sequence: TGTGCCTGGACTCCTTTTGGGCAGTTAAATCAGCCCCAGCATTTT. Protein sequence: CAWTPFGQLNQPQHF.